This T cell receptor beta chain was retrieved from a study of blood T cell repertoires in COVID-19. This CDR3 spans 11 amino acids. The germline V gene has CDR1 DFQATT and CDR2 SNEGSKA (reference sequence). Trimming took off 6 bases at V and 4 bases at J, with 7 bases between the two ends. This clone has just one count. The table came from immunoSEQ multiplex PCR; TCRdb's copy has only in-frame clones and leaves some out. The sample records fewer than 350,000 clones, about 90% being singletons. The source of this sequence is a woman in her forties or fifties who had recovered from COVID-19. What was sequenced was peripheral blood. The J gene is TRBJ2-1, the V gene TRBV20-1; D call uncertain. CDR3 bases: TGCAGTGCCGGTGATTACAATGAGCAGTTCTTC. It encodes CSAGDYNEQFF.